This T cell receptor (beta chain) was observed in a study of T cells in Graves' hyperthyroidism and ophthalmopathy. Study-level results: The model anticipated ophthalmopathy a median approximately 6.5 months pre-onset. A model built on 13 V-J features separated ophthalmopathy from stable hyperthyroidism.

This clonotype was observed a handful of times. The target antigen is unknown. Amplification of TCR beta CDR3 regions was performed using RNA transcripts as template. In the first-round RT-PCR of the TCR CDR3, the HTBI primer set was used. TCRdb ran MiXCR on the multiplex PCR reads and lists one entry per CDR3 protein. The profile shows around 290,000 distinct CDR3 sequences, around 13% of them singletons. J was trimmed by 1 base and V by 0 bases; bases with no gene match: 0. The length of the CDR3 is 14 residues. Looked up from germline, CDR1 is SGHRS and CDR2 is YFSETQ. Based on clinical symptoms, serum thyroxine and TRAb, thyroid ultrasound and orbital computed tomography, diagnoses were reached. Each 10 ml fresh peripheral blood draw supplied the PBMCs.

This chain joins TRBV5-1 and TRBJ2-5, with TRBD1 matching over 7 bases. The sequence was collected from a woman in her forties with Graves' hyperthyroidism. The sample was blood. CDR3 in DNA: TGCGCCAGCAGCTTGGGGGACAGCCAAGAGACCCAGTACTTC. Its translation: CASSLGDSQETQYF.